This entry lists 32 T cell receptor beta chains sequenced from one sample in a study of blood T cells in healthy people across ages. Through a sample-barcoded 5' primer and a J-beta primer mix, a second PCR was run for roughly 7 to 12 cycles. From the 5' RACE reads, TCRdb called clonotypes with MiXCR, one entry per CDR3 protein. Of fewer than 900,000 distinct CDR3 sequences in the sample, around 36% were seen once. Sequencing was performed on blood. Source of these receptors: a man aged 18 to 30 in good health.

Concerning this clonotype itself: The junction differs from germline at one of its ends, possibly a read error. DNA of the CDR3: TGTACCAGCAGTTTATTGGGGACCCAGTACTTC. This gives the protein CTSSLLGTQYF. V gene TRBV12-3 or TRBV12-4 combines with J gene TRBJ2-7; D gene uncertain. Judging by the DNA end, TRBJ2-5 fits better; the J call may be wrong. The CDR3 spans 11 residues.

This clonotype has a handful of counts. CDR3: CASSRTVVETGKGTDTQYF. CDR3 in DNA: TGCGCCAGCAGCCGCACCGTCGTGGAGACAGGGAAAGGCACAGATACGCAGTATTTT. V gene TRBV4-1 combines with J gene TRBJ2-3, with 7 bases fitting TRBD1. Germline CDR1 MGHRA, CDR2 YSYEKL. CDR3 length: 19 residues. Germline trimming cut 4 bases from V and 1 base from J; bases unmatched to any gene: 17.

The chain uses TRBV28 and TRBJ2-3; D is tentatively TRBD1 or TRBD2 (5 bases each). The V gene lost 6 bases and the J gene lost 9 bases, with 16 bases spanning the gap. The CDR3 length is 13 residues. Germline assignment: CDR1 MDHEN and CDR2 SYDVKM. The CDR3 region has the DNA TGTGCCAGCAGCTCCGGACATCGGGAAACGCAGTATTTT. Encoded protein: CASSSGHRETQYF.

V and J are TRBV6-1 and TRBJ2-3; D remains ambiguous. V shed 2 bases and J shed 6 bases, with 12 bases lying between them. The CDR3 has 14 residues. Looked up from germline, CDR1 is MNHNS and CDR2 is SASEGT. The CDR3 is CASSESWSQDTQYF. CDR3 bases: TGTGCCAGCAGTGAATCATGGAGCCAGGATACGCAGTATTTT.

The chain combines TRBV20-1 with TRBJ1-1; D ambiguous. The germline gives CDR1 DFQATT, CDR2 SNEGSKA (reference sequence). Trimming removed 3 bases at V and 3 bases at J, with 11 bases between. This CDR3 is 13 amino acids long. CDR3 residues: CSASADLDTEAFF. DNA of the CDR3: TGCAGTGCTAGTGCAGACCTAGACACTGAAGCTTTCTTT.

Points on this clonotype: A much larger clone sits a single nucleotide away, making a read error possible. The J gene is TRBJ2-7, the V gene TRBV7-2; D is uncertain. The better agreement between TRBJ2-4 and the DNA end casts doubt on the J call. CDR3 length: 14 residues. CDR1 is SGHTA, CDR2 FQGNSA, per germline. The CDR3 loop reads CASSVVAGRNIQYF. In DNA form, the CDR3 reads TGTGCCAGCAGCGTAGTTGCAGGACGGAACATTCAGTACTTC.

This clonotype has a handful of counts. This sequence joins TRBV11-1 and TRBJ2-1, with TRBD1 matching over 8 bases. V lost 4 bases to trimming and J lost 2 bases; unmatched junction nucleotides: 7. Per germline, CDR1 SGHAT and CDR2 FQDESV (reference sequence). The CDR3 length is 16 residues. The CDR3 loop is CASSSELTGAYNEQFF. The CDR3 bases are TGTGCCAGCAGCTCCGAGCTGACAGGGGCCTACAATGAGCAGTTCTTC.

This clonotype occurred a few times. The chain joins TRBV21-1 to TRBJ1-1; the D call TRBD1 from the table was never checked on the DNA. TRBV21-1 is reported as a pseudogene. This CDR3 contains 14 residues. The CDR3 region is CASSGLQGYIVTFF. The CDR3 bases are TGTGCCAGCAGCGGACTTCAGGGGTACATCGTGACTTTCTTT.

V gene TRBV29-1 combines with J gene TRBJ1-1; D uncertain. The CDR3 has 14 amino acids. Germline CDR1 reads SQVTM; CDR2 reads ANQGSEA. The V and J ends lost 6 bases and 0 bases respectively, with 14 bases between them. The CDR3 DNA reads TGCAGCGTCGAGGACGGAGGGATGAACACTGAAGCTTTCTTT. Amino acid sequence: CSVEDGGMNTEAFF.

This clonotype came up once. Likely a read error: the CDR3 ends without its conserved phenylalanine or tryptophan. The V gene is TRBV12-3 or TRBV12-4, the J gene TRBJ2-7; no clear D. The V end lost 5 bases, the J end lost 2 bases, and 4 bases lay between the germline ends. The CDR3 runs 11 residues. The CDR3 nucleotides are TGTGCCAGCAGTCCTCCCTACGAGCAGTACTAC. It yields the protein CASSPPYEQYY.

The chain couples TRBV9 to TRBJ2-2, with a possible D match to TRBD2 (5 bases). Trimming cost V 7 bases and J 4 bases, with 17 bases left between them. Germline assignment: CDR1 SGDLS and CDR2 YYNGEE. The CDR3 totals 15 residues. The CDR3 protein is CASQLGRSGTGELFF. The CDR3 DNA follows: TGTGCCAGCCAGCTTGGACGAAGCGGCACCGGGGAGCTGTTTTTT.

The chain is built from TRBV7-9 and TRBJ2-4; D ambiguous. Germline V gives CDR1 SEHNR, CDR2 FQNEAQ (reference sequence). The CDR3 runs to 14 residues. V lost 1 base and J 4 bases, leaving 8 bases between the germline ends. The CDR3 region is CASSLDWGKNIQYF. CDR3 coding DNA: TGTGCCAGCAGCTTAGACTGGGGAAAAAACATTCAGTACTTC.

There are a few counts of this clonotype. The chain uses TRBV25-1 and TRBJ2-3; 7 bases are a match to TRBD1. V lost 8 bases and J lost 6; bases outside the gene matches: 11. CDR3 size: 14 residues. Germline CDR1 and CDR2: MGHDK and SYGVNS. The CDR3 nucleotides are TGTGCCAGCGGACGAACAGGGGTTCGGGATACGCAGTATTTT. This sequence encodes CASGRTGVRDTQYF. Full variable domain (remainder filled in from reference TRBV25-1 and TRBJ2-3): EADIYQTPRYLVIGTGKKITLECSQTMGHDKMYWYQQDPGMELHLIHYSYGVNSTEKGDLSSESTVSRIRTEHFPLTLESARPSHTSQYLCASGRTGVRDTQYFGPGTRLTVL.

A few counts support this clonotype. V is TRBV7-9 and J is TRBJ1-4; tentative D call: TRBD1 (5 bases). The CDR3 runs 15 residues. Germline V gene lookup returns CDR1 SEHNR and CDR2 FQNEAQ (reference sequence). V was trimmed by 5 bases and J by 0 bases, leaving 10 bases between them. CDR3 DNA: TGTGCCAGCAGCCCGTGGGGGGCAACTAATGAAAAACTGTTTTTT. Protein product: CASSPWGATNEKLFF.

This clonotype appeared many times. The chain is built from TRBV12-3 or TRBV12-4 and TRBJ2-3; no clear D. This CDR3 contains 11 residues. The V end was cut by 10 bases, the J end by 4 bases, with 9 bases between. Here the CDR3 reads CATSPADTQYF. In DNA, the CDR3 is TGTGCCACCTCCCCGGCAGATACGCAGTATTTT.

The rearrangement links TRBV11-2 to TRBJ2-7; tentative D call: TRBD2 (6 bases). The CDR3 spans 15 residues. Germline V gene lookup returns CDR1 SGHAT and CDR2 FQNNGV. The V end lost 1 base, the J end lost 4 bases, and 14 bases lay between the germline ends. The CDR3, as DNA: TGTGCCAGCAGCTTAGCGATTTTGGCGGGGTACGAGCAGTACTTC. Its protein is CASSLAILAGYEQYF.

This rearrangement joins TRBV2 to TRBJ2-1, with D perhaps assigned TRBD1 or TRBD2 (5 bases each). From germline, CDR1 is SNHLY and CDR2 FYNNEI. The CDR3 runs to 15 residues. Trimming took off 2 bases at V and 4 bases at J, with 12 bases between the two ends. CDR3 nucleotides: TGTGCCAGCAGTGAACCAGGGACGCCATACAATGAGCAGTTCTTC. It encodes CASSEPGTPYNEQFF. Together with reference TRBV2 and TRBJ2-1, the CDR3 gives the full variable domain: EPEVTQTPSHQVTQMGQEVILRCVPISNHLYFYWYRQILGQKVEFLVSFYNNEISEKSEIFDDQFSVERPDGSNFTLKIRSTKLEDSAMYFCASSEPGTPYNEQFFGPGTRLTVL.

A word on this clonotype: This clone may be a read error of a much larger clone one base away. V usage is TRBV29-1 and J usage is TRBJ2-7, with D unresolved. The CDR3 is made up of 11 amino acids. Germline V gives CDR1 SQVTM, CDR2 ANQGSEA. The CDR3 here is CSVVDSFEQYF. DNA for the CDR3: TGCAGCGTTGTGGATTCCTTCGAGCAGTACTTC.

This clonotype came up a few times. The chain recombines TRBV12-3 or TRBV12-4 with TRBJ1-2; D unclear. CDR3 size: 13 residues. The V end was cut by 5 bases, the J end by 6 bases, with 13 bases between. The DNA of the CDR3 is TGTGCCAGCAGTGTTTCGTCGGGAGATGGCTACACCTTC. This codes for CASSVSSGDGYTF.

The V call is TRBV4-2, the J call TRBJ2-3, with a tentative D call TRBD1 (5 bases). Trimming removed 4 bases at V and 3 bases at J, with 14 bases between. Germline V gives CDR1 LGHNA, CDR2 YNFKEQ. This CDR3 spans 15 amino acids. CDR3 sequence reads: CASSPPHTGTDTQYF. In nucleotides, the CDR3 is TGTGCCAGCAGCCCCCCCCACACAGGAACAGATACGCAGTATTTT.

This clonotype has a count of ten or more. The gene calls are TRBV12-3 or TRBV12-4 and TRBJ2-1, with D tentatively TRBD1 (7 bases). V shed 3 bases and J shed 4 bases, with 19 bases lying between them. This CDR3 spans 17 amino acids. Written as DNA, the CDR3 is TGTGCCAGCAGTTTTCAGGGGGGCACAGGGAGGTACAATGAGCAGTTCTTC. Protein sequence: CASSFQGGTGRYNEQFF.

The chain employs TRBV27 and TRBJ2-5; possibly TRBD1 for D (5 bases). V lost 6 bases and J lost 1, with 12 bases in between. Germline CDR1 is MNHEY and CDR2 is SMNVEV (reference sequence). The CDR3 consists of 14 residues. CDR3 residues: CASRDTVFQETQYF. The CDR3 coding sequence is TGTGCCAGCAGGGACACGGTCTTCCAAGAGACCCAGTACTTC.

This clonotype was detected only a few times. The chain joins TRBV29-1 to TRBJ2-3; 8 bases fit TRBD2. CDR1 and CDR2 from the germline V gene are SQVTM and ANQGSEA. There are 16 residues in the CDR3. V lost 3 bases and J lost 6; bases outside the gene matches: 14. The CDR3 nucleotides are TGCAGCGTTGATGGACTAGCTGGGGTTGTTGAGGATACGCAGTATTTT. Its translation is CSVDGLAGVVEDTQYF.

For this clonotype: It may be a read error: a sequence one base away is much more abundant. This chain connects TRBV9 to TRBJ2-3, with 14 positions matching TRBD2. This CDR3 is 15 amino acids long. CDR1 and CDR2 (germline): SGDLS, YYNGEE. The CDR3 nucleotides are TGTGTCAGCAGCGCAGGGACTAGCGGGGGAGATACGCAGTATTTT. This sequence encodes CVSSAGTSGGDTQYF.

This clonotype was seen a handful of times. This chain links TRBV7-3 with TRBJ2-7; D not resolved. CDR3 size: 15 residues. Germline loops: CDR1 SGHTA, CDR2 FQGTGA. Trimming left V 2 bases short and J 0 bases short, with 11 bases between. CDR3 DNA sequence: TGTGCCAGCAGCTTATCCCCCGGGTCCTCCTACGAGCAGTACTTC. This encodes CASSLSPGSSYEQYF.

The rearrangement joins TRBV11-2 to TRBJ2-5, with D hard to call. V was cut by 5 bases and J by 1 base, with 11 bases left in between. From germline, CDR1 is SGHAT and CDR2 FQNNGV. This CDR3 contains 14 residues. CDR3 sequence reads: CASSPNPSQETQYF. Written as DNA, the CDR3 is TGTGCCAGCAGCCCCAACCCGTCCCAAGAGACCCAGTACTTC.

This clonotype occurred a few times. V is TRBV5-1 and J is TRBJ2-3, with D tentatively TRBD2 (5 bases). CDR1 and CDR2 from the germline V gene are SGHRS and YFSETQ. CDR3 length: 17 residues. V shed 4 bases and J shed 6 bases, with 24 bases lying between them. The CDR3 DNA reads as TGCGCCAGCAGCCCAACCTCAGGTCCGGCGGGCAGGGATACGCAGTATTTT. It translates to CASSPTSGPAGRDTQYF.

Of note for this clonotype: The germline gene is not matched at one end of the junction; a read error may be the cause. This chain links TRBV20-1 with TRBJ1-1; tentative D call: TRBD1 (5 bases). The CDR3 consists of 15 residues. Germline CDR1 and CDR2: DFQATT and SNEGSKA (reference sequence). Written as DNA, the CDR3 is TGCGGTGCTAGAACAGGAATAGAGGTGGGATCTGAAGCTTTCTTT. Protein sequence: CGARTGIEVGSEAFF.

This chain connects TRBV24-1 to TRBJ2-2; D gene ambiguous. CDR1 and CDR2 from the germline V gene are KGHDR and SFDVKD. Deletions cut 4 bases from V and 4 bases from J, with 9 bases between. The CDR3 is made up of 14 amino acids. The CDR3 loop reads CATSEASSTGELFF. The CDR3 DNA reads TGTGCCACCAGTGAGGCCAGTAGCACCGGGGAGCTGTTTTTT.

The CDR3, as DNA: TGCGCCAGCAGCCAAGGGGGAACGGGGCGTGGCTACACCTTC. Translation gives CASSQGGTGRGYTF. J is TRBJ1-2 and V is TRBV4-1; the D gene is possibly TRBD1 (5 bases). CDR1 and CDR2 (germline): MGHRA, YSYEKL. The CDR3 has 14 residues. V was pared by 1 base and J by 7 bases, with 13 bases between.

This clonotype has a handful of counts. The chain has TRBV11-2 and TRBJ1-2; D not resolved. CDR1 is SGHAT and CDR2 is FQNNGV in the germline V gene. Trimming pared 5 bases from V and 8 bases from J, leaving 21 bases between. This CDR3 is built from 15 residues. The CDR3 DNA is TGTGCCAGCAGCCCAAGTCCCGTCGCGGGTTGGGGCTACACCTTC. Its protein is CASSPSPVAGWGYTF.

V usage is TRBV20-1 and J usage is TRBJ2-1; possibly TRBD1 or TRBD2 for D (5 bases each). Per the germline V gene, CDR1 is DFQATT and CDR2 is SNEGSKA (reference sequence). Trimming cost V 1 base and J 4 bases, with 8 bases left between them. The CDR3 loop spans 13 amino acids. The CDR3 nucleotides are TGCAGTGCTAGAGTGGGGGAATACAATGAGCAGTTCTTC. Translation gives CSARVGEYNEQFF.